A single sample is the source of the 26 T cell receptor beta chains below, sequenced in a study of tumor-infiltrating lymphocytes in oesophageal squamous cell carcinoma. One entry per CDR3 protein, called by TCRdb with MiXCR from the PCR reads. The data show tens of thousands of distinct CDR3 sequences, 35% to 45% seen once. Sequencing was carried out using esophageal tumor tissue. These receptors were obtained from a male donor with esophageal squamous cell carcinoma.

This sequence joins TRBV7-2 and TRBJ2-7; 7 bases agree with TRBD1. V trimming: 2 bases; J trimming: 0 bases; junction bases outside the gene matches: 4. Germline V gene sequence: CDR1 SGHTA, CDR2 FQGNSA. CDR3 size: 15 residues. The DNA for the CDR3 is TGTGCCAGCAGCTTATCGGGACAGATCTCCTACGAGCAGTACTTC. Translation gives CASSLSGQISYEQYF. The full variable domain, with the rest looked up from reference TRBV7-2 and TRBJ2-7, is GAGVSQSPSNKVTEKGKDVELRCDPISGHTALYWYRQSLGQGLEFLIYFQGNSAPDKSGLPSDRFSAERTGGSVSTLTIQRTQQEDSAVYLCASSLSGQISYEQYFGPGTRLTVT.

The chain joins TRBV12-3 or TRBV12-4 to TRBJ2-5; TRBD2 matches at 8 bases. The better agreement between TRBJ2-1 and the DNA end casts doubt on the J call. This CDR3 region has 14 residues. DNA of the CDR3: TGTGCCAGCAGTTTACGGCTAGCGGGCAATGAGCAGTTCTTC. Its protein product is CASSLRLAGNEQFF.

In this sample, this clonotype turned up a few times. The V call is TRBV28, the J call TRBJ1-2; no clear D. Germline CDR1 and CDR2: MDHEN and SYDVKM. V shed 6 bases and J shed 6 bases, with 11 bases lying between them. The CDR3 consists of 12 residues. CDR3 sequence (DNA): TGTGCCAGCAGGCAATTTGCTCATGGCTACACCTTC. Its translation: CASRQFAHGYTF.

Notes on this clonotype: The CDR3 ends on some other residue instead of the conserved phenylalanine or tryptophan, so this is likely a read error. It is unclear where the CDR3 begins or ends on the DNA, so no DNA is shown, and the CDR3 is as TCRdb lists it. The chain carries TRBV7-2 and TRBJ2-4; the D call of TRBD1 is as the table states it, not checked on the DNA. The CDR3 length equals 15 residues, ends included. The germline gives CDR1 SGHTA, CDR2 FQGNSA. The CDR3 loop reads CASSFTGEETQYFGA.

The rearrangement uses TRBV20-1 and TRBJ1-2; the D is unclear. V lost 1 base to trimming and J lost 2 bases, with 5 bases between them. This CDR3 spans 12 amino acids. The germline V gene encodes CDR1 DFQATT and CDR2 SNEGSKA (reference sequence). The CDR3 DNA reads TGCAGTGCTAGAGTCAGCAACTATGGCTACACCTTC. Residues: CSARVSNYGYTF.

This clonotype was observed a handful of times. The V and J genes are TRBV7-2 and TRBJ2-5; 7 bases agree with TRBD1. The trim removed 1 base at V and 4 bases at J, leaving 3 bases unmatched. The germline V gene encodes CDR1 SGHTA and CDR2 FQGNSA. CDR3 length: 14 residues. Written as DNA, the CDR3 is TGTGCCAGCAGCTTAGGCCCAGGGGGAGAGACCCAGTACTTC. This gives the protein CASSLGPGGETQYF.

This clonotype was picked up many times. The rearrangement links TRBV7-9 to TRBJ2-1; TRBD2 agrees at 12 bases. In germline, CDR1 is SEHNR, CDR2 FQNEAQ (reference sequence). J gave up 7 bases and V 2 bases, and 15 bases lay outside the gene matches. The CDR3 spans 19 residues. The CDR3 DNA reads as TGTGCCAGCAGCTTATATGGACTAGCGGGACCCGAGGGAGGGAATGAGCAGTTCTTC. This sequence encodes CASSLYGLAGPEGGNEQFF. Combining the CDR3 with reference TRBV7-9 and TRBJ2-1 gives the whole variable domain DTGVSQNPRHKITKRGQNVTFRCDPISEHNRLYWYRQTLGQGPEFLTYFQNEAQLEKSRLLSDRFSAERPKGSFSTLEIQRTEQGDSAMYLCASSLYGLAGPEGGNEQFFGPGTRLTVL.

This clonotype was seen repeatedly, ten times or more. V is TRBV7-6 and J is TRBJ2-1, with D hard to call. Gene TRBJ2-7 matches the end of the DNA better, so the J call may be wrong. The CDR3 is 13 amino acids. Germline V gene lookup returns CDR1 SGHVS and CDR2 FNYEAQ. The CDR3, as DNA: TGTGCCAGCAGCTTTCAGTACTCCTACGAGCAGTACTTC. This translates into CASSFQYSYEQYF.

This clonotype was seen more than once but under ten times. This may arise from a read error, as a much more abundant clone is one base away. V gene TRBV12-2 combines with J gene TRBJ2-1. TRBV12-2 is a pseudogene. This CDR3 is built from 12 residues. CDR3 bases: TGTGCAAGTCGCTTAGCGCTGGGGGAGCAGTTCTTC. Protein product: CASRLALGEQFF.

This chain joins TRBV6-1 and TRBJ2-5; D gene unclear. Trimming cost V 1 base and J 2 bases, with 5 bases left between them. Germline V gene data show CDR1 as MNHNS and CDR2 as SASEGT. This CDR3 has 13 residues. CDR3 region: CASSEGGQETQYF. CDR3 nucleotides: TGTGCCAGCAGTGAAGGTGGGCAAGAGACCCAGTACTTC.

This clonotype was counted many times. This sequence joins TRBV7-9 and TRBJ1-1; a possible D gene is TRBD1 (6 bases). V dropped 4 bases and J dropped 4 bases, with 16 bases sitting between them. The CDR3 totals 15 residues. Germline CDR1 reads SEHNR; CDR2 reads FQNEAQ (reference sequence). This CDR3 reads CASSSGGGLVTEAFF. The CDR3 DNA reads as TGTGCCAGCAGCTCCGGGGGGGGGCTGGTCACTGAAGCTTTCTTT.

This clonotype is medium-sized (0.01 to 0.1%) in the sample. V usage is TRBV7-8 and J usage is TRBJ2-2; 8 bases map to TRBD2. The CDR3 length is 16 residues. Looked up from germline, CDR1 is SGHVS and CDR2 is FQNEAQ. Trimming removed 5 bases from V and 0 bases from J; junction bases left unmatched: 5. CDR3 protein: CASSRGGGANTGELFF. The CDR3 coding sequence is TGTGCCAGCAGCCGGGGGGGGGGCGCGAACACCGGGGAGCTGTTTTTT.

Regarding this clonotype: Here the CDR3 omits its conserved ending phenylalanine or tryptophan, so a read error is the likely source. The DNA is left out, because the CDR3 cannot be placed on it with certainty; the CDR3 is given as TCRdb lists it. The chain has TRBV27 and TRBJ2-1; the tabulated D call, TRBD2, remains unverified against the DNA. Ends included, the CDR3 has 11 residues. Germline V CDR1 and CDR2: MNHEY, SMNVEV (reference sequence). This CDR3 reads CASSLVRTSDS.

DNA for the CDR3: TGTGCCAGCAGCCCAGTCCCGGGACTAGCTGATACGCAGTACTTC. This gives the protein CASSPVPGLADTQYF. The gene calls are TRBV11-3 and TRBJ2-7; 9 nucleotides align to TRBD2. V dropped 5 bases and J dropped 9; count of bases not matched to a gene: 14. The CDR3 extends over 15 amino acids. The germline V gene encodes CDR1 SGHNT and CDR2 YENEEA.

This clonotype showed up many times. The chain joins TRBV4-1 to TRBJ2-5, with TRBD1 identical over 8 bases. The CDR3 is 15 residues long. Germline lookup yields CDR1 MGHRA and CDR2 YSYEKL. The junction had 5 bases not matched to a gene; V was cut back by 0 bases and J by 5 bases. Written as DNA, the CDR3 is TGCGCCAGCAGCCAAGATCAGGGGGCCGGGGAGACCCAGTACTTC. This gives the protein CASSQDQGAGETQYF.

The CDR3, as DNA: TGTGCCAGCAGTTACTCAGGGACTAGCGGCCCCACTAGCACAGATACGCAGTATTTT. It is translated as CASSYSGTSGPTSTDTQYF. This sequence joins TRBV6-6 and TRBJ2-3; 11 positions agree with TRBD2. Germline V gives CDR1 MNHNY, CDR2 SVGAGI (reference sequence). J was trimmed by 0 bases and V by 0 bases; bases with no gene match: 8. The CDR3 runs to 19 residues.

The chain combines TRBV7-2 with TRBJ2-4, with 7 positions matching TRBD2. V lost 1 base and J lost 8; bases outside the gene matches: 5. Per the germline V gene, CDR1 is SGHTA and CDR2 is FQGNSA. This CDR3 comprises 14 residues. The CDR3 here is CASSLGGAGDIQYF. The CDR3 DNA sequence: TGTGCCAGCAGCTTAGGTGGCGCGGGGGACATTCAGTACTTC.

This clonotype was recorded at least ten times. A much larger clone lies one base from this, so it may be a read error. The V call is TRBV7-3, the J call TRBJ2-7; a weak D match, TRBD2 (6 bases). Germline CDR1 and CDR2: SGHTA and FQGTGA. This CDR3 is built from 16 residues. V was trimmed by 2 bases and J by 7 bases, leaving 21 bases between them. The CDR3 region is CASSLRALQGGNEQYF. DNA of the CDR3: TGTGCCAGCAGCTTACGGGCCCTCCAGGGAGGCAATGAGCAGTACTTC.

This clonotype came up many times. The gene calls are TRBV11-2 and TRBJ1-2; D gene ambiguous. The CDR3 is 13 amino acids. CDR1 and CDR2 (germline): SGHAT, FQNNGV. V was cut by 1 base and J by 13 bases, with 16 bases left in between. In DNA, the CDR3 is TGTGCCAGCAGCTTAGTCCTGGAACTCATCTCCACCTTC. It yields the protein CASSLVLELISTF.

This chain joins TRBV7-6 and TRBJ2-1, with 11 bases that match TRBD2. The end of the DNA fits TRBJ2-7 better, so the J call may be wrong. The CDR3 consists of 15 residues. Germline CDR1 is SGHVS and CDR2 is FNYEAQ. In DNA, the CDR3 is TGTGCCAGCAGCCAGCAGGAGACTAGCGGGAACGAGCAGTACTTC. Its translation: CASSQQETSGNEQYF.

This clonotype was seen at least ten times. It may be a read error: a sequence one base away is much more abundant. J is TRBJ2-7 and V is TRBV7-2, with TRBD2 as a possible D gene (6 bases). V lost 3 bases and J lost 7, with 16 bases in between. Germline lookup yields CDR1 SGHTA and CDR2 FQGNSA. The CDR3 length is 14 residues. The CDR3 loop reads CASSFVGGYNEQYF. In DNA, the CDR3 is TGTGCCAGCAGCTTTGTAGGAGGGTACAATGAGCAGTACTTC.

This clonotype has at least ten counts. The rearrangement joins TRBV10-3 to TRBJ1-5; 8 positions match TRBD1. The CDR3 sequence is 15 residues long. Losses at the gene ends were 6 bases for V and 4 bases for J; bases not matched to a gene: 8. Germline V CDR1 and CDR2: ENHRY, SYGVKD. The CDR3 here is CAISPTGEGNQPQHF. The CDR3 bases are TGTGCCATCAGCCCGACAGGGGAGGGGAATCAGCCCCAGCATTTT.

Many counts were recorded for this clonotype. The chain recombines TRBV19 with TRBJ2-3; TRBD2 matches 7 bases. The CDR3 is 15 residues long. J gave up 1 base and V 6 bases, and 7 bases lay outside the gene matches. Germline-derived CDR1 and CDR2 are LNHDA and SQIVND (reference sequence). The CDR3 DNA reads TGTGCCAGTAGCCAGGCGGCGGGGGGCACAGATACGCAGTATTTT. It is translated as CASSQAAGGTDTQYF.

The rearrangement joins TRBV12-3 or TRBV12-4 to TRBJ1-2; D is ambiguous. V lost 5 bases and J 4 bases, leaving 11 bases between the germline ends. This CDR3 spans 13 amino acids. CDR3 region: CASSLNPSYGYTF. The CDR3 DNA sequence: TGTGCCAGCAGTCTAAACCCCTCCTATGGCTACACCTTC.

The sample holds a few counts of this clonotype. V gene TRBV5-1 combines with J gene TRBJ2-2, with 7 nucleotides matching TRBD2. CDR1 and CDR2 (germline): SGHRS, YFSETQ. The J segment lost 7 bases and the V segment lost 4 bases, leaving 13 bases of the junction unmatched. The CDR3 is 16 residues long. CDR3 sequence reads: CASSLPTGPGGGELFF. The CDR3 DNA reads TGCGCCAGCAGCCTCCCGACGGGCCCGGGGGGCGGGGAGCTGTTTTTT. The complete variable domain, with remaining parts taken from reference TRBV5-1 and TRBJ2-2, reads KAGVTQTPRYLIKTRGQQVTLSCSPISGHRSVSWYQQTPGQGLQFLFEYFSETQRNKGNFPGRFSGRQFSNSRSEMNVSTLELGDSALYLCASSLPTGPGGGELFFGEGSRLTVL.

On this clonotype itself: The junction departs from germline at one end; a sequencing error may be responsible. This rearrangement joins TRBV7-8 to TRBJ2-1, with 8 positions matching TRBD2. The CDR3 runs to 16 residues. Germline V gives CDR1 SGHVS, CDR2 FQNEAQ. DNA of the CDR3: TGTGCCAGCAGCCGGGGGGGGGGCGCGAACACCGGGGAGCTGTACTTC. Its protein is CASSRGGGANTGELYF.